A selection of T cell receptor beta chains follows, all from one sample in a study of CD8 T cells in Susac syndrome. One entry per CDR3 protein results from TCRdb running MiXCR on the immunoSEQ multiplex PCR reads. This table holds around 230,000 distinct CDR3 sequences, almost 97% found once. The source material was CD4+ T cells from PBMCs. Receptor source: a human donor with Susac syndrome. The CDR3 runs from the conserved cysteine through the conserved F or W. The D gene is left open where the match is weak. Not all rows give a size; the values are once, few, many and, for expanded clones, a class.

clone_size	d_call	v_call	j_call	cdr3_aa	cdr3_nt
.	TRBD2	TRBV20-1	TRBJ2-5	CSADSGLAAQETQYF	TGCAGTGCGGACTCGGGACTAGCGGCCCAAGAGACCCAGTACTTC
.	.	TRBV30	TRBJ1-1	CAWSEIEPAFF	TGTGCCTGGAGTGAGATAGAACCCGCTTTCTTT
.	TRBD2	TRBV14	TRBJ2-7	CASSPRTSGSSHVIYSSYEQYF	TGTGCCAGCAGTCCCCGGACTAGCGGGAGCAGCCACGTTATTTACAGCTCCTACGAGCAGTACTTC
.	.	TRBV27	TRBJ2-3	CASSVYRDPGRTDTQYF	TGTGCCAGCAGTGTATACCGGGACCCTGGGAGGACAGATACGCAGTATTTT
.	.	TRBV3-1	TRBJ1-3	CASSQEGSGNTIYF	TGTGCCAGCAGCCAGGAGGGATCTGGAAACACCATATATTTT
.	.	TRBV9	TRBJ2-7	CASSVRREQYF	TGTGCCAGCAGCGTAAGGCGCGAGCAGTACTTC
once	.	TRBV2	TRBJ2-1	CASRPWKGNEQFF	TGTGCCAGCAGGCCGTGGAAGGGTAATGAGCAGTTCTTC
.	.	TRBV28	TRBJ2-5	CASSRRVETQYF	TGTGCCAGCAGTCGCAGGGTAGAGACCCAGTACTTC
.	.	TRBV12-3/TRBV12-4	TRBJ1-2	CASSSGHPNYGYTF	TGTGCCAGCAGTTCGGGACATCCCAACTATGGCTACACCTTC
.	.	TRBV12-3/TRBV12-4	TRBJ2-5	CASSFIGGLTETQYF	TGTGCCAGCAGTTTTATCGGCGGTTTGACGGAGACCCAGTACTTC
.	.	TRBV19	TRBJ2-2	CASRVGTLLGELFF	TGTGCCAGTCGTGTAGGGACTCTGCTCGGGGAGCTGTTTTTT
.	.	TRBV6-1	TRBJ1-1	CASPLFEGTEAFF	TGTGCCAGCCCTTTATTCGAGGGCACTGAAGCTTTCTTT
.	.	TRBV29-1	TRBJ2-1	CSAMPSGSWGQFF	TGCAGCGCCATGCCCTCGGGGTCTTGGGGGCAGTTCTTC
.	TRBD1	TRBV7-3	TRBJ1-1	CASSRDSLNTEAFF	TGTGCCAGCAGCCGGGACAGCCTGAACACTGAAGCTTTCTTT
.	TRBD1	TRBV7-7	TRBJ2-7	CASSPRQGFSYEQYF	TGTGCTAGCAGTCCAAGACAGGGCTTCTCCTACGAGCAGTACTTC
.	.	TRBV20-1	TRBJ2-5	CSASTASETQYF	TGCAGTGCTAGTACTGCCTCAGAGACCCAGTACTTC
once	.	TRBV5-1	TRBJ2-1	CASSLNGDGGEQFF	TGCGCCAGCAGCTTGAACGGCGACGGGGGTGAGCAGTTCTTC
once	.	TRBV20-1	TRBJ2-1	CSARDSTGGRFYNEQFF	TGCAGTGCTAGAGATTCGACGGGGGGCCGATTCTACAATGAGCAGTTCTTC
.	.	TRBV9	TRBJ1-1	CASSGRGENTEAFF	TGTGCCAGCAGCGGCAGAGGAGAGAACACTGAAGCTTTCTTT
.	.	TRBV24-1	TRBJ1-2	CATSDLSSYTF	TGTGCCACCAGTGATTTATCTAGCTACACCTTC
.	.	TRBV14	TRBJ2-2	CASSLQAETGELFF	TGTGCCAGCAGCCTCCAAGCGGAAACCGGGGAGCTGTTTTTT
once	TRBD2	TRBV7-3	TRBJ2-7	CASSRSGGVGNEQYF	TGTGCCAGCAGCCGTAGCGGGGGAGTGGGGAACGAGCAGTACTTC
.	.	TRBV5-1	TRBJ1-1	CASSLVDGEAFF	TGCGCCAGCAGCCTAGTGGATGGAGAAGCTTTCTTT
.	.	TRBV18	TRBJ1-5	CASSPNPNQPQHF	TGTGCCAGCTCACCGAACCCTAATCAGCCCCAGCATTTT
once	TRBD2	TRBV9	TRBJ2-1	CASSVGYSGDYNEQFF	TGTGCCAGCAGCGTAGGGTATAGCGGGGACTACAATGAGCAGTTCTTC
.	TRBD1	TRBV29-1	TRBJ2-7	CSVELMRTGSYEQYF	TGCAGCGTTGAACTAATGAGGACAGGGTCCTACGAGCAGTACTTC
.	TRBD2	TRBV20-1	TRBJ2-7	CSAAGLAGVQQYF	TGCAGTGCCGCGGGACTAGCGGGAGTCCAGCAGTACTTC
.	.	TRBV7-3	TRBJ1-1	CASTLTALNTEAFF	TGTGCCAGCACCTTGACGGCCCTGAACACTGAAGCTTTCTTT
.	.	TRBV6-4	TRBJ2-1	CASSGERSSYNEQFF	TGTGCCAGCAGTGGCGAGCGGAGCTCCTACAATGAGCAGTTCTTC
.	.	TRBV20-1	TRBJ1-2	CSATGYGYTF	TGCAGTGCTACAGGGTATGGCTACACCTTC
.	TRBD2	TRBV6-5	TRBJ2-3	CASSYWASGKADTQYF	TGTGCCAGCAGTTACTGGGCTAGCGGGAAGGCAGATACGCAGTATTTT
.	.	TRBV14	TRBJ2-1	CASSNYMSGFGRQFF	TGTGCCAGCAGCAACTATATGTCAGGTTTTGGGCGACAGTTCTTC
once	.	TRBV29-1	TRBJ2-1	CSVEDGAVSSYNEQFF	TGCAGCGTTGAAGATGGGGCGGTAAGCTCCTACAATGAGCAGTTCTTC
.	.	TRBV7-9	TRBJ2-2	CASSQKATTQLDTGELFF	TGTGCCAGCAGCCAAAAAGCGACCACCCAACTGGACACCGGGGAGCTGTTTTTT
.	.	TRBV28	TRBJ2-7	CASTLTGTPYEQYF	TGTGCCAGCACTCTAACAGGGACCCCCTACGAGCAGTACTTC
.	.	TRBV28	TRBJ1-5	CASSPGRTNQPQHF	TGTGCCAGCAGTCCGGGACGCACTAATCAGCCCCAGCATTTT
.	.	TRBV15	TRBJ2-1	CATSLPPPWGGIINEQFF	TGTGCCACCAGCTTACCACCTCCGTGGGGCGGGATCATCAATGAGCAGTTCTTC
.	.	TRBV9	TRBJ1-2	CASSVGGSFDGYTF	TGTGCCAGCAGCGTAGGTGGCAGTTTCGATGGCTACACCTTC
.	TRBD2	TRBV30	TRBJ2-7	CAGNGGSGDEQYF	TGTGCCGGGAATGGCGGGAGTGGGGACGAGCAGTACTTC
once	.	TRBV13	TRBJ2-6	CASSPTHDSVGPGANVLTF	TGTGCCAGCAGCCCAACGCATGACAGCGTGGGGCCTGGGGCCAACGTCCTGACTTTC
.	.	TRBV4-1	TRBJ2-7	CASSQDRNYEQYF	TGCGCCAGCAGCCAAGACAGGAACTACGAGCAGTACTTC
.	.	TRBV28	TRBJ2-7	CASSLEQGRREQYF	TGTGCCAGCAGTTTGGAGCAGGGGCGAAGGGAGCAGTACTTC
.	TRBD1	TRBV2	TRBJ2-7	CASRTGGPYEQYF	TGTGCCAGTAGGACAGGGGGTCCCTACGAGCAGTACTTC
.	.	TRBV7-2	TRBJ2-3	CASSLSWDTQYF	TGTGCCAGCAGCTTATCGTGGGATACGCAGTATTTT
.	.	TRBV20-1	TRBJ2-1	CSASFGGSSYNEQFF	TGCAGTGCTAGTTTCGGGGGAAGCTCCTACAATGAGCAGTTCTTC
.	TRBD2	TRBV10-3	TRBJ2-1	CAISDASGNNEQFF	TGTGCCATCAGTGATGCTAGCGGGAACAATGAGCAGTTCTTC
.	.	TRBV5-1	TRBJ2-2	CASSGLITGELFF	TGCGCCAGCAGCGGATTAATCACCGGGGAGCTGTTTTTT
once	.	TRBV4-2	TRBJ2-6	CASSQVLSGANVLTF	TGTGCCAGCAGCCAGGTCCTCTCTGGGGCCAACGTCCTGACTTTC
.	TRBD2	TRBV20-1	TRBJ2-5	CSAREPRGGRETQYF	TGCAGTGCTAGAGAGCCCCGGGGGGGGCGGGAGACCCAGTACTTC
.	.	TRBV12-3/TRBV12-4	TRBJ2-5	CASSLFGRGQETQYF	TGTGCCAGCAGTTTATTCGGTAGGGGCCAAGAGACCCAGTACTTC